A single sample gave rise to the 5 T cell receptor beta chains below, sequenced in a study of T cell responses to AZD1222 COVID-19 vaccine. TCRdb's table, derived via immunoSEQ multiplex PCR, lists solely in-frame clones and lacks some. The table records 120,000 or so clones, around 89% of them present only once. Here the sequenced sample was peripheral blood, taken 28 days after the second AZD1222 dose. The source is an adult who received the AZD1222 COVID-19 vaccine.

The CDR3 sequence: CASSYSTSFQETQYF. The CDR3 region has the DNA TGTGCCAGCAGTTACTCGACAAGTTTCCAAGAGACCCAGTACTTC. The chain uses TRBV6-2 or TRBV6-3 and TRBJ2-5; D call uncertain. This CDR3 has 15 amino acids. Trimming took off 0 bases at V and 1 base at J, with 9 bases between the two ends. Germline V gene lookup returns CDR1 MNHEY and CDR2 SVGEGT.

The chain has TRBV7-2 and TRBJ2-1; unclear D gene. This CDR3 contains 13 residues. V gave up 1 base and J gave up 7 bases, with 8 bases separating them. In germline, CDR1 is SGHTA, CDR2 FQGNSA. This chain's CDR3 is CASSLGLGNEQFF. The CDR3 region has the DNA TGTGCCAGCAGCTTAGGTTTGGGGAATGAGCAGTTCTTC.

The chain carries TRBV6-5 and TRBJ1-5; TRBD1 matches at 9 bases. The V gene end was trimmed by 6 bases and the J gene end by 9 bases; junction bases not matched to a gene: 6. The germline gives CDR1 MNHEY, CDR2 SVGAGI. This CDR3 comprises 13 residues. CDR3 in DNA: TGTGCCAGCAGCGACAGGGGGTTTGGGCCCCAGCATTTT. This sequence encodes CASSDRGFGPQHF.

CDR3 loop: CASSLSRRPNSPLHF. CDR3 DNA sequence: TGTGCCAGCAGTTTAAGCAGAAGGCCCAATTCACCCCTCCACTTT. This chain joins TRBV27 and TRBJ1-6; D unclear. V was trimmed by 2 bases and J by 7 bases, leaving 12 bases between them. CDR3 length: 15 amino acids. Germline CDR1 MNHEY, CDR2 SMNVEV (reference sequence).

CDR3 amino acids: CASSQLDTQYF. The CDR3 DNA is TGCGCCAGCAGCCAACTAGATACGCAGTATTTT. The rearrangement links TRBV4-3 to TRBJ2-3; D uncertain. The CDR3 covers 11 residues. V gave up 2 bases and J gave up 5 bases, with 2 bases separating them. CDR1 LGHNA and CDR2 YSLEER come from the germline V gene.